Listed below are T cell receptor beta chains from one sample, sequenced in a study of cytomegalovirus exposure and HLA in healthy donors. This table comes from immunoSEQ multiplex PCR, and its TCRdb copy is limited to in-frame clones, with some not included. The sample lists some 150,000 clones; around three quarters were seen once. The sample consisted of PBMCs. These receptors were taken from a man aged 35 to 55 in good health and CMV-seropositive. Both conserved end residues are part of each CDR3.

j_gene	len	v_gene	CDR3aa
TRBJ1-2	14	TRBV5-1	CASSFPDPAGGYTF
TRBJ2-1	13	TRBV5-6	CASSLSGQGEQFF
TRBJ2-3	14	TRBV2	CASRGTGGTDTQYF
TRBJ2-7	13	TRBV6-1	CASRRDTYYEQYF
TRBJ2-5	13	TRBV11-3	CASSSTGLGTQYF
TRBJ2-7	13	TRBV5-1	CASLAGGGYEQYF
TRBJ1-5	15	TRBV28	CASSSGDRYNQPQHF
TRBJ1-1	17	TRBV18	CASSREELGQGNTEAFF
.	15	TRBV10-1	CASSESRGGGYEQYF
TRBJ1-2	11	TRBV20-1	CSASGLLDYTF
TRBJ2-5	16	TRBV7-7	CASSLLGLAGGETQYF
TRBJ1-1	13	TRBV7-3	CASSLNRGGEAFF
TRBJ2-1	15	TRBV14	CASSQVAGGYNEQFF
TRBJ2-3	17	TRBV11-2	CASSPPGLAGGRGTQYF
TRBJ2-2	15	TRBV9	CASSARGQGTGELFF
TRBJ2-1	18	TRBV6-1	CASSEEGTSATRYNEQFF
TRBJ2-4	15	TRBV18	CASSPPSGVQNIQYF
TRBJ1-2	14	TRBV5-4	CASSPGTEVYGYTF
TRBJ2-1	15	TRBV5-1	CASSLEGRSYNEQFF
TRBJ1-2	14	TRBV11-2	CASSLDGNRGGYTF
TRBJ2-2	16	TRBV2	CAIQLGLAGGIGELFF
TRBJ2-7	13	TRBV5-8	CASSLDWDTSSFF
TRBJ1-5	15	TRBV6-6	CASSYRGGSNQPQHF
TRBJ1-1	17	TRBV9	CASSAGQGHPRDTEAFF
TRBJ2-7	15	TRBV5-1	CASSTGTGGLYEQYF
TRBJ2-7	13	TRBV27	CASSLSGSLTQYF
TRBJ2-6	17	TRBV19	CASSIWTDTSGANVLTF
TRBJ2-7	15	TRBV6-5	CASSYSGRADYEQYF
TRBJ2-5	15	TRBV28	CASSSYRGLVETQYF
TRBJ2-5	13	TRBV30	CAWSGNTQETQYF
TRBJ1-1	14	TRBV19	CASRGQGAPTEAFF
TRBJ1-4	13	TRBV2	CASSDRSNEKLFF
TRBJ2-7	14	TRBV7-2	CASSLGREPYEQYF
TRBJ2-7	13	TRBV28	CASNRPGLTIEYF
TRBJ2-6	18	TRBV7-2	CASSLDGPRISGANVLTF
TRBJ1-2	14	TRBV11-2	CASSPLDRGDGYTF
TRBJ2-5	16	TRBV7-9	CASSAGTSGNQETQYF
TRBJ2-6	17	TRBV9	CASSPRQGATGANVLTF
TRBJ2-7	14	TRBV5-1	CASRTSGGPYEQYF
TRBJ1-4	13	TRBV14	CASSVRQGEKLFF
TRBJ2-7	14	TRBV11-2	CASSLAGTLGEQYF
TRBJ1-1	10	TRBV28	CASSGTEAFF
TRBJ1-2	15	TRBV7-2	CASSLVYERSYGYTF
TRBJ2-1	14	TRBV25-1	CASRTSDSYNEQFF
TRBJ2-7	13	TRBV27	CASSFHGQGEQYF
TRBJ2-7	15	TRBV9	CASSVTTGVSNEQYF
TRBJ1-1	12	TRBV5-4	CASSANSFEAFF
TRBJ1-1	12	TRBV6-5	CASSREGTEAFF
TRBJ2-3	17	TRBV7-2	CASSLARLAGGADTQYF
TRBJ2-3	15	TRBV5-1	CASSSGLAETDTQYF
TRBJ1-1	15	TRBV5-1	CASSSQTGGYTEAFF
TRBJ1-2	11	TRBV15	CATGQGYGYTF
TRBJ2-1	17	TRBV25-1	CASSPGTSGRAGNEQFF
TRBJ1-1	13	TRBV19	CASSMVVNTEAFF
TRBJ2-7	14	TRBV5-1	CASSLTSGRDEQYF
TRBJ2-1	15	TRBV10-2	CASSDPGTSYNEQFF
TRBJ2-7	15	TRBV5-6	CASSFLGQGTYEQYF
TRBJ2-5	15	TRBV30	CAWSVHVKGGETQYF